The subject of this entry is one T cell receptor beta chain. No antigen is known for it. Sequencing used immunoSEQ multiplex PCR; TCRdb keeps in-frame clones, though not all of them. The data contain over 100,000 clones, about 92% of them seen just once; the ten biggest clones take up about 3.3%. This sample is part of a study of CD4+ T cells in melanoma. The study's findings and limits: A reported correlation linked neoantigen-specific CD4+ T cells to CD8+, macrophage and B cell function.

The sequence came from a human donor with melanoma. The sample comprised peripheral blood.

This CDR3 is CASSPGQVNTEAFF. The CDR3 region has the DNA TGCGCCAGCAGCCCGGGACAGGTGAACACTGAAGCTTTCTTT. The chain carries TRBV5-1 and TRBJ1-1; 8 bases align to TRBD1. Germline V CDR1 and CDR2: SGHRS, YFSETQ. The CDR3 is made up of 14 amino acids. The ends lost 4 bases at V and 0 bases at J; junction bases unmatched: 2. The full variable domain, in which reference TRBV5-1 and TRBJ1-1 provide the parts outside the CDR3, is KAGVTQTPRYLIKTRGQQVTLSCSPISGHRSVSWYQQTPGQGLQFLFEYFSETQRNKGNFPGRFSGRQFSNSRSEMNVSTLELGDSALYLCASSPGQVNTEAFFGQGTRLTVV.